A selection of T cell receptor beta chains follows, all from one sample in a study of blood T cell repertoires in COVID-19. The repertoire was sequenced with immunoSEQ multiplex PCR; TCRdb's copy has only in-frame clones and lacks some. The sample holds around 140,000 clones, 82% seen once. Source material: peripheral blood. Receptors originate from a human donor with acute or convalescent COVID-19. The donor label of this sample is uncertain. The CDR3 runs from the conserved cysteine through the conserved F or W. D genes are given only for firm matches. Some rows mark clone size as missing; the rest say once, few, many or name a class of expanded clone.

V gene: TRBV30; D gene: TRBD1; clone size: many; J gene: TRBJ1-2; CDR3 protein: CAWTLIRDSGYTF; CDR3 DNA: TGTGCCTGGACCTTGATCCGGGACAGTGGCTACACCTTC
V gene: TRBV30; D gene: TRBD2; clone size: -; J gene: TRBJ2-1; CDR3 protein: CAWSVPAGGPYNEQFF; CDR3 DNA: TGTGCCTGGAGTGTACCAGCGGGGGGGCCCTACAATGAGCAGTTCTTC
V gene: TRBV7-2; D gene: -; clone size: -; J gene: TRBJ1-1; CDR3 protein: CASSFGNRARATEAFF; CDR3 DNA: TGTGCCAGCAGCTTCGGCAACAGGGCCCGGGCCACTGAAGCTTTCTTT
V gene: TRBV27; D gene: TRBD2; clone size: -; J gene: TRBJ2-1; CDR3 protein: CASSKDTSGGSRGEQFF; CDR3 DNA: TGTGCCAGCAGTAAAGATACTAGCGGGGGTTCGAGGGGAGAGCAGTTCTTC
V gene: TRBV7-2; D gene: -; clone size: few; J gene: TRBJ2-7; CDR3 protein: CASSLGYAGYEQYF; CDR3 DNA: TGTGCCAGCAGCTTAGGGTATGCGGGCTACGAGCAGTACTTC
V gene: TRBV6-5; D gene: TRBD1; clone size: -; J gene: TRBJ1-1; CDR3 protein: CASSPFDRAGAFF; CDR3 DNA: TGTGCCAGCAGTCCCTTCGACAGGGCGGGAGCTTTCTTT
V gene: TRBV4-1; D gene: TRBD1; clone size: -; J gene: TRBJ1-6; CDR3 protein: CASSQTGEVSPLHF; CDR3 DNA: TGCGCCAGCAGCCAGACAGGGGAGGTATCACCCCTCCACTTT
V gene: TRBV5-6; D gene: TRBD1; clone size: -; J gene: TRBJ2-2; CDR3 protein: CASSWPGTVNTGELFF; CDR3 DNA: TGTGCCAGCAGCTGGCCCGGGACAGTCAACACCGGGGAGCTGTTTTTT
V gene: TRBV15; D gene: TRBD2; clone size: -; J gene: TRBJ2-3; CDR3 protein: CATKGLAADTQYF; CDR3 DNA: TGTGCCACCAAGGGACTAGCAGCAGATACGCAGTATTTT
V gene: TRBV3-1/TRBV3-2; D gene: TRBD1; clone size: -; J gene: TRBJ2-7; CDR3 protein: CASSQEGQGKQYF; CDR3 DNA: TGTGCCAGCAGCCAAGAGGGACAGGGGAAGCAGTACTTC
V gene: TRBV6-5; D gene: TRBD1; clone size: -; J gene: TRBJ1-2; CDR3 protein: CASTPVGGGGYTF; CDR3 DNA: TGTGCCAGCACCCCAGTAGGAGGGGGCGGCTACACCTTC
V gene: TRBV4-1; D gene: TRBD1; clone size: -; J gene: TRBJ2-2; CDR3 protein: CATSRTGGTGELFF; CDR3 DNA: TGCGCCACCTCCCGGACAGGGGGTACCGGGGAGCTGTTTTTT
V gene: TRBV3-1/TRBV3-2; D gene: -; clone size: -; J gene: TRBJ1-2; CDR3 protein: CASSQLTANYGYTF; CDR3 DNA: TGTGCCAGCAGCCAGTTGACAGCTAACTATGGCTACACCTTC
V gene: TRBV6-5; D gene: -; clone size: -; J gene: TRBJ2-7; CDR3 protein: CASSYDRLSYEQYF; CDR3 DNA: TGTGCCAGCAGTTACGACAGGCTCTCCTACGAGCAGTACTTC
V gene: TRBV4-1; D gene: TRBD1; clone size: -; J gene: TRBJ2-7; CDR3 protein: CASSKGQGERYEQYF; CDR3 DNA: TGCGCCAGCAGCAAGGGACAGGGTGAGAGGTACGAGCAGTACTTC
V gene: TRBV7-2; D gene: -; clone size: -; J gene: TRBJ1-2; CDR3 protein: CASSRPEVYGYTF; CDR3 DNA: TGTGCCAGCAGCCGCCCGGAGGTCTATGGCTACACCTTC
V gene: TRBV10-1; D gene: -; clone size: -; J gene: TRBJ2-3; CDR3 protein: CASSEGGGGRDTQYF; CDR3 DNA: TGCGCCAGCAGTGAGGGGGGCGGGGGACGAGATACGCAGTATTTT
V gene: TRBV27; D gene: TRBD2; clone size: -; J gene: TRBJ2-3; CDR3 protein: CASSFERGTTDTQYF; CDR3 DNA: TGTGCCAGCAGTTTTGAGCGGGGGACCACAGATACGCAGTATTTT
V gene: TRBV14; D gene: -; clone size: few; J gene: TRBJ2-3; CDR3 protein: CASSQDRQRVPAF; CDR3 DNA: TGTGCCAGCAGCCAAGATCGCCAGCGGGTACCGGCTTTT
V gene: TRBV5-5; D gene: -; clone size: -; J gene: TRBJ1-4; CDR3 protein: CASSFQLGDEKLFF; CDR3 DNA: TGTGCCAGCAGCTTTCAGTTAGGGGATGAAAAACTGTTTTTT
V gene: TRBV7-2; D gene: -; clone size: -; J gene: TRBJ2-5; CDR3 protein: CASTLGGEGETQYF; CDR3 DNA: TGTGCCAGCACCCTAGGGGGGGAGGGAGAGACCCAGTACTTC
V gene: TRBV3-1/TRBV3-2; D gene: TRBD2; clone size: -; J gene: TRBJ2-1; CDR3 protein: CASSRIRPTSGGDEQFF; CDR3 DNA: TGTGCCAGCAGCCGTATTCGACCGACTAGCGGGGGTGATGAGCAGTTCTTC
V gene: TRBV7-7; D gene: -; clone size: -; J gene: TRBJ2-6; CDR3 protein: CASSLGTAGANVLTF; CDR3 DNA: TGTGCCAGCAGCTTAGGAACTGCTGGGGCCAACGTCCTGACTTTC
V gene: TRBV27; D gene: -; clone size: -; J gene: TRBJ1-1; CDR3 protein: CASSLSGKNTEAFF; CDR3 DNA: TGTGCCAGCAGTTTATCGGGCAAGAACACTGAAGCTTTCTTT
V gene: TRBV5-1; D gene: -; clone size: -; J gene: TRBJ2-6; CDR3 protein: CASSSPGTMRLVSGANVLTF; CDR3 DNA: TGCGCCAGCAGCTCACCCGGGACAATGCGTCTTGTTTCTGGGGCCAACGTCCTGACTTTC
V gene: TRBV7-2; D gene: TRBD2; clone size: -; J gene: TRBJ2-2; CDR3 protein: CASSLLTSGGTGELFF; CDR3 DNA: TGTGCCAGCAGCTTATTGACTAGCGGGGGCACCGGGGAGCTGTTTTTT
V gene: TRBV30; D gene: -; clone size: few; J gene: TRBJ1-5; CDR3 protein: CAWSIGGSGNQPQHF; CDR3 DNA: TGTGCCTGGAGTATCGGGGGATCGGGCAATCAGCCCCAGCATTTT
V gene: TRBV6-1; D gene: TRBD1; clone size: -; J gene: TRBJ1-2; CDR3 protein: CASSETGGNGYTF; CDR3 DNA: TGTGCCAGCAGTGAAACAGGGGGCAATGGCTACACCTTC